These 20 T cell receptor beta chains were all obtained from the same sample, sequenced in a study of blood T cell repertoires in COVID-19. Libraries were prepared by immunoSEQ multiplex PCR; TCRdb keeps only in-frame clonotypes and omits some of them. The sample carries some 100,000 clones, 85% to 90% recorded once. The specimen sequenced was peripheral blood. Receptor source: a human donor with acute or convalescent COVID-19. The donor label of this sample is uncertain.

As regards this clone: The same CDR3 can be traced to other DNA sequences in this sample. This chain connects TRBV19 to TRBJ1-5; D might be TRBD1 (5 bases). CDR1 and CDR2 (germline): LNHDA, SQIVND (reference sequence). CDR3 length: 13 residues. Trimming stripped 6 bases from V and 4 bases from J, with 10 bases between. The CDR3 is CASRGHRNQPQHF. CDR3 DNA: TGTGCCAGTAGGGGGCATCGGAATCAGCCCCAGCATTTT.

The chain couples TRBV4-2 to TRBJ1-6; 9 bases fit TRBD1. CDR1 and CDR2 (germline): LGHNA, YNFKEQ. Trimming at V came to 2 bases and at J to 9 bases, leaving 8 bases not matched to a gene. The CDR3 loop spans 16 amino acids. The CDR3 is CASSQWDRARGSPLHF. CDR3 nucleotides: TGTGCCAGCAGCCAATGGGACAGGGCGCGGGGTTCACCCCTCCACTTT.

A remark on this clone: The sample carries other DNA sequences with the same CDR3. The V and J genes are TRBV19 and TRBJ1-4; 9 nucleotides line up with TRBD1. J was trimmed by 5 bases and V by 2 bases; bases with no gene match: 6. CDR3 length equals 16 residues. The germline CDR1 and CDR2 sequences are LNHDA and SQIVND (reference sequence). The CDR3 spells CASSIYTGTGNEKLFF. CDR3 bases: TGTGCCAGTAGTATATACACCGGGACAGGGAATGAAAAACTGTTTTTT. Using reference TRBV19 and TRBJ1-4 for the parts outside the CDR3, the full variable domain is DGGITQSPKYLFRKEGQNVTLSCEQNLNHDAMYWYRQDPGQGLRLIYYSQIVNDFQKGDIAEGYSVSREKKESFPLTVTSAQKNPTAFYLCASSIYTGTGNEKLFFGSGTQLSVL.

The chain is built from TRBV28 and TRBJ1-5; no reliable D call. The CDR3 is 15 amino acids. Trimming pared 6 bases from V and 2 bases from J, leaving 14 bases between. Germline V gives CDR1 MDHEN, CDR2 SYDVKM. This CDR3 is CASRLASGGNQPQHF. CDR3 DNA: TGTGCCAGCAGGCTGGCGTCCGGGGGCAATCAGCCCCAGCATTTT.

The chain combines TRBV5-1 with TRBJ2-5, with a weak D call TRBD2 (6 bases). The germline CDR1 and CDR2 sequences are SGHRS and YFSETQ. Trimming cost V 4 bases and J 4 bases, with 17 bases left between them. This CDR3 is 15 amino acids long. CDR3 in amino acids: CASSEGSGRTETQYF. The CDR3 DNA is TGCGCCAGCAGCGAGGGTTCCGGGAGAACAGAGACCCAGTACTTC.

The chain links TRBV13 to TRBJ1-1, with D hard to call. CDR3 length: 16 residues. V was shortened by 4 bases and J by 1 base, with 16 bases between the two germline ends. Germline V CDR1 and CDR2: PRHDT, FYEKMQ (reference sequence). The DNA of the CDR3 is TGTGCCAGCAGCTCTTTAAACAGCCAGAAGAACACTGAAGCTTTCTTT. It is translated as CASSSLNSQKNTEAFF.

The rearrangement uses TRBV6-6 and TRBJ1-1; perhaps TRBD1 as D (5 bases). Germline lookup yields CDR1 MNHNY and CDR2 SVGAGI (reference sequence). The V end was cut by 7 bases, the J end by 3 bases, with 15 bases between. This CDR3 has 14 residues. CDR3 coding DNA: TGTGCCAGCACTCTCTCCGACAGTGACACTGAAGCTTTCTTT. It codes for CASTLSDSDTEAFF.

CDR3: CAWSVLGTLDTEAFF. The DNA of the CDR3 is TGTGCCTGGAGTGTACTCGGGACACTTGACACTGAAGCTTTCTTT. The V and J genes are TRBV30 and TRBJ1-1, with TRBD1 as a possible D gene (6 bases). V lost 0 bases, J lost 3 bases, and 14 bases lay in between. CDR1 and CDR2 (germline): GTSNPN, SVGIG (reference sequence). The CDR3 is 15 residues long.

This chain connects TRBV28 to TRBJ1-4; perhaps TRBD1 as D (5 bases). This CDR3 has 15 residues. CDR1 and CDR2 from the germline V gene are MDHEN and SYDVKM. V was clipped by 6 bases and J by 0 bases, with 11 bases between them. In DNA form, the CDR3 reads TGTGCCAGCAGACCTTGGGGGGCAACTAATGAAAAACTGTTTTTT. This translates into CASRPWGATNEKLFF. The full variable domain, completed using reference TRBV28 and TRBJ1-4, is DVKVTQSSRYLVKRTGEKVFLECVQDMDHENMFWYRQDPGLGLRLIYFSYDVKMKEKGDIPEGYSVSREKKERFSLILESASTNQTSMYLCASRPWGATNEKLFFGSGTQLSVL.

This clone appeared a few times. This sequence joins TRBV2 and TRBJ2-1; D is perhaps TRBD2 (5 bases). The CDR3 sequence is 16 residues long. Trimming cost V 7 bases and J 1 base, with 17 bases left between them. CDR1 is SNHLY and CDR2 is FYNNEI in the germline V gene. The CDR3 DNA sequence: TGTGCCAGCAACAAACTAGACTCCTCTTCCTACAATGAGCAGTTCTTC. Its protein is CASNKLDSSSYNEQFF.

This rearrangement joins TRBV25-1 to TRBJ1-2; 12 nucleotides align to TRBD1. J was trimmed by 8 bases and V by 6 bases; bases with no gene match: 13. This CDR3 spans 16 amino acids. Germline CDR1 reads MGHDK; CDR2 reads SYGVNS. The CDR3 sequence: CASSDGTGGVSYGYTF. The CDR3 DNA is TGTGCCAGCAGCGATGGGACAGGGGGCGTTAGCTACGGCTACACCTTC.

This chain uses TRBV6-5 with TRBJ2-3, with 7 bases that match TRBD2. CDR1 MNHEY and CDR2 SVGAGI come from the germline V gene. V shed 6 bases and J 0 bases; nucleotides not matched to a gene: 6. The length of the CDR3 is 15 residues. CDR3 residues: CASRNLGGSTDTQYF. CDR3 sequence (DNA): TGTGCCAGCAGGAATTTGGGGGGGAGCACAGATACGCAGTATTTT.

The chain uses TRBV7-8 and TRBJ1-2; D is perhaps TRBD1 (6 bases). The CDR3 runs to 15 residues. V was shortened by 0 bases and J by 5 bases, with 13 bases between the two germline ends. Germline loops: CDR1 SGHVS, CDR2 FQNEAQ. DNA of the CDR3: TGTGCCAGCAGCTTAGCTCCAGGGGCTGGGTATGGCTACACCTTC. Its protein is CASSLAPGAGYGYTF.

This sequence joins TRBV28 and TRBJ1-1, with 8 bases lining up with TRBD1. The CDR3 covers 13 residues. With 6 bases clipped from V and 1 base from J, the junction kept 1 base outside the gene matches. Germline lookup yields CDR1 MDHEN and CDR2 SYDVKM. The CDR3 sequence is CASRQGGNTEAFF. In nucleotides, the CDR3 is TGTGCCAGCAGACAGGGGGGGAACACTGAAGCTTTCTTT. The whole variable domain, remainder taken from reference TRBV28 and TRBJ1-1, is DVKVTQSSRYLVKRTGEKVFLECVQDMDHENMFWYRQDPGLGLRLIYFSYDVKMKEKGDIPEGYSVSREKKERFSLILESASTNQTSMYLCASRQGGNTEAFFGQGTRLTVV.

The J gene is TRBJ1-4, the V gene TRBV28, with TRBD1 matching over 7 bases. The trim removed 4 bases at V and 8 bases at J, leaving 7 bases unmatched. The V gene's germline CDR1 is MDHEN and CDR2 SYDVKM. CDR3 length equals 14 residues. The DNA for the CDR3 is TGTGCCAGCAGTTCCGGGACAGTAAAAGAAAAACTGTTTTTT. It is translated as CASSSGTVKEKLFF. The entire variable domain, with the rest obtained from reference TRBV28 and TRBJ1-4, is as follows: DVKVTQSSRYLVKRTGEKVFLECVQDMDHENMFWYRQDPGLGLRLIYFSYDVKMKEKGDIPEGYSVSREKKERFSLILESASTNQTSMYLCASSSGTVKEKLFFGSGTQLSVL.

V gene TRBV5-4 combines with J gene TRBJ2-2, with 8 nucleotides matching TRBD2. Germline CDR1 is SGHNT and CDR2 is YYREEE (reference sequence). The trim removed 4 bases at V and 4 bases at J, leaving 9 bases unmatched. CDR3 length: 16 amino acids. The CDR3 DNA follows: TGTGCCAGCAGCAAACCAAGCGGGAGTGGCACCGGGGAGCTGTTTTTT. It is translated as CASSKPSGSGTGELFF.

The chain carries TRBV4-2 and TRBJ2-2; 9 nucleotides match TRBD2. Germline V gene data show CDR1 as LGHNA and CDR2 as YNFKEQ. V dropped 4 bases and J dropped 1; count of bases not matched to a gene: 4. The CDR3 loop spans 16 amino acids. CDR3 protein: CASSPAGGQNTGELFF. CDR3 in DNA: TGTGCCAGCAGCCCAGCGGGGGGTCAGAACACCGGGGAGCTGTTTTTT.

The chain carries TRBV7-2 and TRBJ2-7; TRBD2 agrees at 13 bases. The CDR3 runs to 15 residues. The germline V gene has CDR1 SGHTA and CDR2 FQGNSA. V gave up 3 bases and J gave up 6 bases; unmatched junction bases: 5. The CDR3 nucleotides are TGTGCCAGCAGCTTGCAACTAGCGGGGGGGAGCGAGCAGTACTTC. As protein: CASSLQLAGGSEQYF.

This rearrangement joins TRBV11-2 to TRBJ2-3; perhaps TRBD1 as D (6 bases). Deletions cut 5 bases from V and 7 bases from J, with 16 bases between. CDR1 and CDR2 (germline): SGHAT, FQNNGV. This CDR3 spans 14 amino acids. The CDR3 here is CASSLGTLPNTQYF. CDR3 nucleotide sequence: TGTGCCAGCAGCCTCGGGACACTACCCAATACGCAGTATTTT.

This rearrangement joins TRBV28 to TRBJ2-3; TRBD2 matches 9 bases. V shed 3 bases and J 3 bases; nucleotides not matched to a gene: 10. Germline V CDR1 and CDR2: MDHEN, SYDVKM. The CDR3 contains 17 residues. The CDR3 loop is CASSFAQAGGLTDTQYF. CDR3 nucleotide sequence: TGTGCCAGCAGTTTTGCCCAGGCGGGGGGGCTTACAGATACGCAGTATTTT.